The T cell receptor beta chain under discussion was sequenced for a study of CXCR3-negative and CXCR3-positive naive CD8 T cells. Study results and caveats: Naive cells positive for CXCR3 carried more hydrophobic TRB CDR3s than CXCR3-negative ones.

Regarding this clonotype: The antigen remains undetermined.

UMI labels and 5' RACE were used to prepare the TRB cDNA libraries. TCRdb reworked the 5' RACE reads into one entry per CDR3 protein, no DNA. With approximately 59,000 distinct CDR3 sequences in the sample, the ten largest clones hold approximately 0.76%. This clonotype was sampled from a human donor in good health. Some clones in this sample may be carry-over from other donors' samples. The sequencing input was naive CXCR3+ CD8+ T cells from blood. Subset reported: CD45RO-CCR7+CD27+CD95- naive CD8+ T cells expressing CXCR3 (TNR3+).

CDR3 loop: CSASKQGESTEAFF. V and J are TRBV20-1 and TRBJ1-1; without DNA, the TCRdb call of TRBD1 cannot be checked. This CDR3 contains 14 residues. Germline CDR1 reads DFQATT; CDR2 reads SNEGSKA (reference sequence).